Listed below are T cell receptor beta chains from one sample, sequenced in a study of metastatic and nonmetastatic thyroid tumors. From the PCR reads, TCRdb re-called clones with MiXCR. In the table there are roughly 81,000 clones, around 7.8% of which are singletons. The sample taken for sequencing was blood. The receptors stem from a female donor with papillary thyroid cancer or a benign thyroid nodule (not recorded which). Some clones in this sample may be carry-over from other donors' samples. Both conserved end residues are part of each CDR3. Each record gives: V gene, CDR3 length, J gene, CDR3 protein.

V: TRBV5-1
length: 15
J: TRBJ1-2
CDR3: CASSLLAAGNYGYTF

V: TRBV2
length: 13
J: TRBJ2-3
CDR3: CASIRTGGDTQYF

V: TRBV6-1
length: 15
J: TRBJ1-6
CDR3: CASVRGSSGNSPLHF

V: TRBV7-6
length: 16
J: TRBJ2-7
CDR3: CASSLGPTSGGYEQYF

V: TRBV4-2
length: 16
J: TRBJ2-3
CDR3: CASSRLRDGYTDTQYF

V: TRBV6-4
length: 15
J: TRBJ2-3
CDR3: CASSAAVGTTDTQYF

V: TRBV5-1
length: 16
J: TRBJ2-1
CDR3: CASSSGDRPSSNEQFF

V: TRBV25-1
length: 12
J: TRBJ1-1
CDR3: CASSLGGLLAFF

V: TRBV3-1
length: 14
J: TRBJ2-5
CDR3: CASSQVDRRETQYF

V: TRBV9
length: 13
J: TRBJ1-5
CDR3: CASSVGSNGPQHF

V: TRBV20-1
length: 15
J: TRBJ1-2
CDR3: CSARGGGTDNYGYTF